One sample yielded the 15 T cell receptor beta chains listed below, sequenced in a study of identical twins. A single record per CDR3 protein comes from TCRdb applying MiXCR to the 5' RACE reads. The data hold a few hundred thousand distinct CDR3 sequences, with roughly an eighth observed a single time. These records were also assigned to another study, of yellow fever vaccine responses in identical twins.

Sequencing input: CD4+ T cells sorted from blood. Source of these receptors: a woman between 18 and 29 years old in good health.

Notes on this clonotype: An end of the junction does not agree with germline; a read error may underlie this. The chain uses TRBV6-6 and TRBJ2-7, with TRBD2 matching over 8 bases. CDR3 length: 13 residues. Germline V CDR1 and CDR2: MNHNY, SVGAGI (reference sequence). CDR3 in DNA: TGTGCCAGCAGACCCATCGGGAGGGCCAGTGGGGGTTTC. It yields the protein CASRPIGRASGGF.

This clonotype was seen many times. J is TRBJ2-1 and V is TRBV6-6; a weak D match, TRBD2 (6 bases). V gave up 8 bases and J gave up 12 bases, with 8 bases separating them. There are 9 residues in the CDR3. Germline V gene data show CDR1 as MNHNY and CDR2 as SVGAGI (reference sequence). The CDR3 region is CASGTAQFF. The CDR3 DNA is TGTGCCAGCGGGACTGCGCAGTTCTTC.

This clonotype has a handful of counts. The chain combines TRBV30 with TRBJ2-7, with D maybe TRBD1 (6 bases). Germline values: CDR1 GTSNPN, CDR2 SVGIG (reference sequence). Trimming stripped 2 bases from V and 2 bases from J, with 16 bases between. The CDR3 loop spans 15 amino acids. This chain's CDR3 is CAWSSERQGTYEQYF. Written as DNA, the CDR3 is TGTGCCTGGAGTTCCGAAAGGCAGGGGACCTACGAGCAGTACTTC.

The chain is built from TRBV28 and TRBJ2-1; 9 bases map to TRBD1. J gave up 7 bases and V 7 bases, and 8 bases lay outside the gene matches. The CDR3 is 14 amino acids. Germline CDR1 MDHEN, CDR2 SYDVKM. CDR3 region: CASTPGTGINEQFF. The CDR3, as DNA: TGTGCCAGCACCCCCGGGACAGGGATTAATGAGCAGTTCTTC.

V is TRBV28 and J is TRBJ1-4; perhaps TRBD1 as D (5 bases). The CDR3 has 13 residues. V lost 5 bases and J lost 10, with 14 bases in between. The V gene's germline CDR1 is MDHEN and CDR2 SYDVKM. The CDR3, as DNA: TGTGCCAGCAGTCTCCGGGACCCGGGAAAACTGTTTTTT. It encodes CASSLRDPGKLFF.

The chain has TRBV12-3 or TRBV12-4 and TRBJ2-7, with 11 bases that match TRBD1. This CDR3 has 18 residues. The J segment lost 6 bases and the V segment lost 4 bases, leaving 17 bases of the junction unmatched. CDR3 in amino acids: CASSSGQGATFLGREQYF. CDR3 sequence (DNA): TGTGCCAGCAGTTCAGGACAGGGGGCCACCTTCCTAGGTCGCGAGCAGTACTTC.

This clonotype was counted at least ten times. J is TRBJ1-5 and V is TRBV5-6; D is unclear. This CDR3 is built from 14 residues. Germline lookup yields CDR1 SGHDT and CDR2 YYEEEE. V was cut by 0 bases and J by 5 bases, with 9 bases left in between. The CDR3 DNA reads TGTGCCAGCAGCTTGGGTACGGGAGATCAGCCCCAGCATTTT. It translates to CASSLGTGDQPQHF.

The CDR3 region is CASTRELGANVLTF. The CDR3 nucleotides read TGTGCCAGCACCCGGGAGCTTGGGGCCAACGTCCTGACTTTC. The chain recombines TRBV5-4 with TRBJ2-6, with D possibly TRBD2 on 6 matching bases. The CDR3 covers 14 residues. Trimming pared 6 bases from V and 3 bases from J, leaving 10 bases between. Germline assignment: CDR1 SGHNT and CDR2 YYREEE (reference sequence). Full variable domain (remainder filled in from reference TRBV5-4 and TRBJ2-6): ETGVTQSPTHLIKTRGQQVTLRCSSQSGHNTVSWYQQALGQGPQFIFQYYREEENGRGNFPPRFSGLQFPNYSSELNVNALELDDSALYLCASTRELGANVLTFGAGSRLTVL.

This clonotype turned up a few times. The CDR3 sequence: CASSLGGRTRTDTQYF. Written as DNA, the CDR3 is TGTGCCAGCAGCTTAGGAGGCAGAACCCGCACAGATACGCAGTATTTT. The gene calls are TRBV7-2 and TRBJ2-3; D uncertain. The CDR3 consists of 16 residues. Germline lookup yields CDR1 SGHTA and CDR2 FQGNSA. Trimming removed 1 base at V and 1 base at J, with 12 bases between.

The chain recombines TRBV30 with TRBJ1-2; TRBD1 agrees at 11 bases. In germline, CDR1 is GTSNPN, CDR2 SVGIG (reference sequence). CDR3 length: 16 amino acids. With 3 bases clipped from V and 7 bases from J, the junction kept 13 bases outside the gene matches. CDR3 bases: TGTGCCTGGAGCATTCGGACAGGGGGCATCGTTGGTGGCTACACCTTC. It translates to CAWSIRTGGIVGGYTF.

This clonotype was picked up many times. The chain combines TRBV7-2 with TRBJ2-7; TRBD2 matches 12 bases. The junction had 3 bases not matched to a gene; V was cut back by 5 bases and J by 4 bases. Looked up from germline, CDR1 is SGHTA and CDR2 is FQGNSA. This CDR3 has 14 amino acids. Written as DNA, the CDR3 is TGTGCCAGCAGCAGGACTAGCGGGGAATACGAGCAGTACTTC. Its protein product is CASSRTSGEYEQYF.

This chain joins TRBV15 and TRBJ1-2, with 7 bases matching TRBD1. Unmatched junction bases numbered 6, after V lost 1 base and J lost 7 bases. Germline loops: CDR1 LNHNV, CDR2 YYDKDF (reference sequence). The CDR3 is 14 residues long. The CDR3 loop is CATSRADRVSGYTF. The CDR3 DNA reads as TGTGCCACCAGCAGAGCAGACAGGGTCTCTGGCTACACCTTC.

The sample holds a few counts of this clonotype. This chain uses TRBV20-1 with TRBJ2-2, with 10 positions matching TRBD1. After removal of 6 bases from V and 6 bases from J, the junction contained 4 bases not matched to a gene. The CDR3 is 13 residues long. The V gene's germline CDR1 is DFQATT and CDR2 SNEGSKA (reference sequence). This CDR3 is CSARDRGAGELFF. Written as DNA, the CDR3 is TGCAGTGCCAGGGACAGGGGCGCCGGGGAGCTGTTTTTT.

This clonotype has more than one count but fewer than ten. The CDR3 coding sequence is TGTGCCACCAGTGATTGGCAGGGCCCCTTCAATGAGCAGTTCTTC. Protein product: CATSDWQGPFNEQFF. V and J are TRBV24-1 and TRBJ2-1; possibly TRBD1 for D (5 bases). Trimming pared 2 bases from V and 6 bases from J, leaving 13 bases between. The CDR3 is 15 amino acids. In germline, CDR1 is KGHDR, CDR2 SFDVKD.

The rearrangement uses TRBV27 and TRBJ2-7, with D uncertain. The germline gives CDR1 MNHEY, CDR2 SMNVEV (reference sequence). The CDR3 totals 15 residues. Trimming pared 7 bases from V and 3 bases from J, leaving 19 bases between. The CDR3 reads CASTPSSDPSYEQYF. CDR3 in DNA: TGTGCCAGCACCCCAAGCTCGGACCCGAGCTACGAGCAGTACTTC.